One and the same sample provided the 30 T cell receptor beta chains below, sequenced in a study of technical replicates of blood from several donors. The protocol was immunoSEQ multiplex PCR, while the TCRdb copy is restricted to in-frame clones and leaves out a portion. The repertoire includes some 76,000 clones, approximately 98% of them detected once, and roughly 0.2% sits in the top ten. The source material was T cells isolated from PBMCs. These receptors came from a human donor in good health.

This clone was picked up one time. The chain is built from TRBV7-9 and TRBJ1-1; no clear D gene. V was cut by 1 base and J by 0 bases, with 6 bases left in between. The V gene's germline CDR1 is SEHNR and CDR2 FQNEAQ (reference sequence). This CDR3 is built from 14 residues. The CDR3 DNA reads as TGTGCCAGCAGCTTAGGTGCAGTGAACACTGAAGCTTTCTTT. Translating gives CASSLGAVNTEAFF.

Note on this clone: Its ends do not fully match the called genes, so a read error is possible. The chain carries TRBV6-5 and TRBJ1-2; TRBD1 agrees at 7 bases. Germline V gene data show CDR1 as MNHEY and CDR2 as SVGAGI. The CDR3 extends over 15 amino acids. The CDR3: CASSSLGGSNYGCTF. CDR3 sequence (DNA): TGTGCCAGCAGTTCATTAGGGGGCTCTAACTATGGCTGCACCTTC.

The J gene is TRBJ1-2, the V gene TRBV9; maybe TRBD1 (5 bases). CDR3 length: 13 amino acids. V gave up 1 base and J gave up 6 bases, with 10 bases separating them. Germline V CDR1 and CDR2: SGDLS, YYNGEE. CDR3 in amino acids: CASSVFVGDGYTF. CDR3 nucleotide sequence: TGTGCCAGCAGCGTATTTGTAGGGGATGGCTACACCTTC.

CDR3 residues: CASSLHGGGPEAFF. CDR3 DNA: TGTGCCAGCAGCCTCCATGGGGGGGGGCCTGAAGCTTTCTTT. This chain connects TRBV9 to TRBJ1-1, with a weak D call TRBD1 (6 bases). Trimming removed 4 bases at V and 6 bases at J, with 16 bases between. CDR3 length: 14 residues. The germline CDR1 and CDR2 sequences are SGDLS and YYNGEE.

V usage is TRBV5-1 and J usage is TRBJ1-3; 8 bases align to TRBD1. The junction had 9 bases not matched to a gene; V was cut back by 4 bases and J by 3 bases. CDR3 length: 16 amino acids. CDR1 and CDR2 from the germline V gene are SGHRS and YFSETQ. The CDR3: CASSRGPGGGGNTIYF. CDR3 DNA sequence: TGCGCCAGCAGCCGGGGGCCAGGGGGCGGTGGAAACACCATATATTTT.

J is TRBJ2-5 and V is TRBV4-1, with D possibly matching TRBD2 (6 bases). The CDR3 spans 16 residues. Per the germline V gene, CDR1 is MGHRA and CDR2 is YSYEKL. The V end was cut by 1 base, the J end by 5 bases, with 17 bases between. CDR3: CASSQGAGGAGETQYF. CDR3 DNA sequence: TGCGCCAGCAGCCAAGGGGCAGGAGGGGCCGGGGAGACCCAGTACTTC.

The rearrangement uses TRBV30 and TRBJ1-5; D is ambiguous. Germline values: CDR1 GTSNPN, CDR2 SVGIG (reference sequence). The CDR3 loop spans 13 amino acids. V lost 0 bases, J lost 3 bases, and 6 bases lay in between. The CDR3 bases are TGTGCCTGGAGTGTCGGTTACAATCAGCCCCAGCATTTT. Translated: CAWSVGYNQPQHF.

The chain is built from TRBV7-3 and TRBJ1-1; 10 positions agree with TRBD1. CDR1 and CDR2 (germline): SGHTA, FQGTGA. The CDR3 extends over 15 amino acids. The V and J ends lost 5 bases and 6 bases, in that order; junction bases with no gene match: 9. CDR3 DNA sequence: TGTGCCAGCAGCCCGACAGGGGGCGGCGGGGCTGAAGCTTTCTTT. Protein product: CASSPTGGGGAEAFF.

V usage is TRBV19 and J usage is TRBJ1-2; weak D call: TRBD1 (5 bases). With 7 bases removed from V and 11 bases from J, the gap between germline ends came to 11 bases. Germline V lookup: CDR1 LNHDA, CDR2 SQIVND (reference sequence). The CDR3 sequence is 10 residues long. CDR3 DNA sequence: TGTGCCAGTAAAGGGGCTGAGTACACCTTC. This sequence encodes CASKGAEYTF.

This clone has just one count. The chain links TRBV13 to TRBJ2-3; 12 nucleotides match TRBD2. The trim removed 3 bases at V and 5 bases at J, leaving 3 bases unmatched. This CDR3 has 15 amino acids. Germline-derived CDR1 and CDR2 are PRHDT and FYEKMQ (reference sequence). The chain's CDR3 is CASSFSSGREDTQYF. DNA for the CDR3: TGTGCCAGCAGCTTTTCTAGCGGGAGGGAAGATACGCAGTATTTT.

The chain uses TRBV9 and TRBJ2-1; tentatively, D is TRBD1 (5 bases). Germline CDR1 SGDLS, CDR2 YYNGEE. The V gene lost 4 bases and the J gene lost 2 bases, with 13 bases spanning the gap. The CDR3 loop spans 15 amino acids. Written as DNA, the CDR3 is TGTGCCAGCAGCTCCCGTGACAGCACCTACAATGAGCAGTTCTTC. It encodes CASSSRDSTYNEQFF.

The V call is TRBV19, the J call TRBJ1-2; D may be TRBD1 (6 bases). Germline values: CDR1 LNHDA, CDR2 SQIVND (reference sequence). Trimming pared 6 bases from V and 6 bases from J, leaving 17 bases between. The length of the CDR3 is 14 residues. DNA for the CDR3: TGTGCCAGTAGAAATGGGGGGGGCGCAAATGGCTACACCTTC. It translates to CASRNGGGANGYTF.

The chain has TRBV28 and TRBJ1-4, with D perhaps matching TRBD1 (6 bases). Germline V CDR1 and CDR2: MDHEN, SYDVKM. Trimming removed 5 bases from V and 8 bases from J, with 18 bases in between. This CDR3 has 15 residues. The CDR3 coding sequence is TGTGCCAGCAGTCTCGGGGCCAGGGGTCGGGAAAAACTGTTTTTT. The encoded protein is CASSLGARGREKLFF.

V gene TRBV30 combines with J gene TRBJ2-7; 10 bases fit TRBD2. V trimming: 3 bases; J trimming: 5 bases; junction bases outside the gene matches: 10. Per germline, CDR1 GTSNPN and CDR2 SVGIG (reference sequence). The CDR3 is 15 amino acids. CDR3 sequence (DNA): TGTGCCTGGAGCCTAGGGGCTAGCGGGAGCGACGAGCAGTACTTC. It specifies CAWSLGASGSDEQYF.

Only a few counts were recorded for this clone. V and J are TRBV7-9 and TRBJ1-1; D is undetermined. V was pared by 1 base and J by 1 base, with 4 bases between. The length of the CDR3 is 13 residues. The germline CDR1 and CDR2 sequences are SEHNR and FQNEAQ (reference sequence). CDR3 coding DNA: TGTGCCAGCAGCTTAGACAGGAACACTGAAGCTTTCTTT. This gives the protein CASSLDRNTEAFF.

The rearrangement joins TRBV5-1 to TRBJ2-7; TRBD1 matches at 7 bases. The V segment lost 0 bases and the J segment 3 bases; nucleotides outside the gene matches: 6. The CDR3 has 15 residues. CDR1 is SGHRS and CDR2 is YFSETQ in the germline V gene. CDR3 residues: CASSLEVTGIYEQYF. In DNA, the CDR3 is TGCGCCAGCAGCTTGGAGGTGACAGGGATCTACGAGCAGTACTTC.

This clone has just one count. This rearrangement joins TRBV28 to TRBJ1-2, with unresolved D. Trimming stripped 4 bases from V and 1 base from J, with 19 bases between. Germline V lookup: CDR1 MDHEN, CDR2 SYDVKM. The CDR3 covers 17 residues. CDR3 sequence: CASSSPLFQNLNYGYTF. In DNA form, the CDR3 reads TGTGCCAGCAGTTCCCCACTTTTTCAAAACCTTAACTATGGCTACACCTTC.

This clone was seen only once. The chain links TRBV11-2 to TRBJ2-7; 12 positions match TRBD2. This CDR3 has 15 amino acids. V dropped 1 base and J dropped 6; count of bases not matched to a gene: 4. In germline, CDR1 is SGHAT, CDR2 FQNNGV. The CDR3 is CASSLAGLAGIEQYF. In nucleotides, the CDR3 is TGTGCCAGCAGCTTAGCAGGACTAGCGGGAATCGAGCAGTACTTC.

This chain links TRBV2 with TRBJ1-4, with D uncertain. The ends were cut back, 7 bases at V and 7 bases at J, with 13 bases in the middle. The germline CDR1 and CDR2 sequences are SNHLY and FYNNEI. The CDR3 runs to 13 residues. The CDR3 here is CASTIAGFEKLFF. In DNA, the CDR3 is TGTGCCAGCACTATAGCTGGCTTTGAAAAACTGTTTTTT.

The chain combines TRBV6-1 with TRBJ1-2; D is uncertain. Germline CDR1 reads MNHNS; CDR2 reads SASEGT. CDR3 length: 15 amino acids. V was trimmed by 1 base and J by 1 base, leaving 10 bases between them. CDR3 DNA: TGTGCCAGCAGTGAAGGGCCGGGATTTAACTATGGCTACACCTTC. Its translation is CASSEGPGFNYGYTF.

This CDR3 reads CASSLAGRGTQYF. CDR3 nucleotides: TGTGCCAGCAGCTTAGCAGGAAGGGGTACGCAGTATTTT. The genes are TRBV7-2 and TRBJ2-3, with D perhaps TRBD1 (5 bases). From germline, CDR1 is SGHTA and CDR2 FQGNSA. The CDR3 spans 13 residues. The V and J ends lost 0 bases and 8 bases respectively, with 9 bases between them.

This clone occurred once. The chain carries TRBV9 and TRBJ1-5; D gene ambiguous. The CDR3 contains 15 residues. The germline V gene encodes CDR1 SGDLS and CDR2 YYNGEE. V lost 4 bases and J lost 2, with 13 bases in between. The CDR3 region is CASSSKDGGNQPQHF. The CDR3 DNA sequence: TGTGCCAGCAGCTCCAAGGACGGGGGCAATCAGCCCCAGCATTTT.

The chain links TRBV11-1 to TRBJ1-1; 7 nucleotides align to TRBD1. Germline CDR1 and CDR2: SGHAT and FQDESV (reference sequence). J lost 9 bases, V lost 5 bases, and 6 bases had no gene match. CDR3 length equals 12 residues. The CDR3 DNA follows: TGTGCCAGCAGCGAAAACAGGGGCAAAGCTTTCTTT. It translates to CASSENRGKAFF.

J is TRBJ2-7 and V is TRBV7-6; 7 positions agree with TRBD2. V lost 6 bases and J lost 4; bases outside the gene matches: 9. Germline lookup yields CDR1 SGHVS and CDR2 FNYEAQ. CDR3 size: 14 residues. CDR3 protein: CASSPAAGVYEQYF. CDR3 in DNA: TGTGCCAGCAGTCCCGCGGCGGGAGTATACGAGCAGTACTTC.

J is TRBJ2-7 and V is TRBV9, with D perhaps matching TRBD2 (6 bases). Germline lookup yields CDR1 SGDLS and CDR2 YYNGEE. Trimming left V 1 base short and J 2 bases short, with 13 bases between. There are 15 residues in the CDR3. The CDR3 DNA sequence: TGTGCCAGCAGCGTATCCGCTAGCGCGGCCTACGAGCAGTACTTC. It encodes CASSVSASAAYEQYF.

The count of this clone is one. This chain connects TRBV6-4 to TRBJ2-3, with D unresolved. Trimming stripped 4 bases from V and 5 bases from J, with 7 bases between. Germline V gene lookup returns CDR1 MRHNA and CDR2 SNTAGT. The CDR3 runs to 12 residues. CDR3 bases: TGTGCCAGCAGTGGCCCGGGAGATACGCAGTATTTT. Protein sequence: CASSGPGDTQYF.

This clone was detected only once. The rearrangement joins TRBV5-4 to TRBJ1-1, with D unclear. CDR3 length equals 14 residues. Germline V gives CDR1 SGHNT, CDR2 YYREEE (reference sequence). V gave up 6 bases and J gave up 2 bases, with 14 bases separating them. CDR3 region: CASTSFLANTEAFF. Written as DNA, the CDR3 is TGTGCCAGCACCTCATTTCTGGCTAACACTGAAGCTTTCTTT.

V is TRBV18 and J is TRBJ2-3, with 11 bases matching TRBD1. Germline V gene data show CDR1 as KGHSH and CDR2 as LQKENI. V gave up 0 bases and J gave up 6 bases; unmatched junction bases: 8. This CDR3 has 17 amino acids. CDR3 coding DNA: TGTGCCAGCTCACCACCTGCTGGACAGGGGGCCCTGGATACGCAGTATTTT. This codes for CASSPPAGQGALDTQYF.

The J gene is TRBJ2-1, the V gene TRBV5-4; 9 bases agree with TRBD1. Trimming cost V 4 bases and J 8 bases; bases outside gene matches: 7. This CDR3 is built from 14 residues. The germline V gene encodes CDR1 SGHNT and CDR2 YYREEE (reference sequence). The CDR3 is CASSQGQGGDEQFF. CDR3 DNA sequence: TGTGCCAGCAGCCAGGGACAGGGAGGCGATGAGCAGTTCTTC.

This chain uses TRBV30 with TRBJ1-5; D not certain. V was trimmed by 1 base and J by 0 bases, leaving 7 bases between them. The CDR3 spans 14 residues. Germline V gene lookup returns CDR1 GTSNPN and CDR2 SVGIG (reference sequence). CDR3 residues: CAWSGGSSNQPQHF. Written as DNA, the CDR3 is TGTGCCTGGAGTGGCGGGAGTAGCAATCAGCCCCAGCATTTT.